Following are 15 T cell receptor beta chains from one sample sequenced in a study of cytomegalovirus exposure and HLA in healthy donors. Researchers ran the PCR with 60 Vbeta and 13 Jbeta primers. The method was immunoSEQ multiplex PCR; TCRdb's version includes in-frame clones alone and lacks a portion of them. The sample contains 160,000 or so clones, roughly three quarters of which appear only once. The sequencing sample was made of PBMCs. The origin of the receptors is a man aged 55 to 70 in good health and CMV-seronegative.

The chain combines TRBV7-2 with TRBJ2-1, with D possibly matching TRBD1 (6 bases). Trimming took 5 bases from V and 8 from J, leaving 13 bases between them. Germline values: CDR1 SGHTA, CDR2 FQGNSA. This CDR3 comprises 13 residues. CDR3: CASSADRRHEQFF. DNA of the CDR3: TGTGCCAGCAGCGCCGACAGGCGGCATGAGCAGTTCTTC. The variable domain in full, with the rest retrieved from reference TRBV7-2 and TRBJ2-1, is GAGVSQSPSNKVTEKGKDVELRCDPISGHTALYWYRQSLGQGLEFLIYFQGNSAPDKSGLPSDRFSAERTGGSVSTLTIQRTQQEDSAVYLCASSADRRHEQFFGPGTRLTVL.

Within the sample, this clone is medium-sized. The sample contains more than one DNA sequence encoding this CDR3. The chain couples TRBV9 to TRBJ2-2, with TRBD1 matching 10 bases. The CDR3 covers 17 residues. Germline V gene sequence: CDR1 SGDLS, CDR2 YYNGEE. After removal of 3 bases from V and 8 bases from J, the junction contained 13 bases not matched to a gene. CDR3 region: CASSARPGQGLSGELFF. DNA of the CDR3: TGTGCCAGCAGCGCCAGACCGGGACAGGGGCTTTCGGGGGAGCTGTTTTTT.

The chain recombines TRBV10-1 with TRBJ2-7; 10 bases line up with TRBD1. The CDR3 covers 14 residues. The V gene's germline CDR1 is WNHNN and CDR2 SYGVQD (reference sequence). V lost 6 bases and J lost 3; bases outside the gene matches: 5. CDR3 sequence: CASSRGQGIYEQYF. CDR3 DNA: TGCGCCAGCAGCCGGGGACAGGGGATCTACGAGCAGTACTTC.

This chain links TRBV5-6 with TRBJ2-7, with 11 bases fitting TRBD1. The germline gives CDR1 SGHDT, CDR2 YYEEEE. Trimming cost V 4 bases and J 7 bases; bases outside gene matches: 10. The CDR3 runs 15 residues. This CDR3 is CASSPTGQGAREQYF. The CDR3 DNA reads as TGTGCCAGCAGCCCAACAGGACAGGGGGCGCGGGAGCAGTACTTC.

The chain is built from TRBV11-2 and TRBJ2-3, with TRBD2 matching 10 bases. Germline lookup yields CDR1 SGHAT and CDR2 FQNNGV. The CDR3 length is 15 residues. J gave up 3 bases and V 3 bases, and 3 bases lay outside the gene matches. CDR3 amino acids: CASSFQRGGTDTQYF. DNA of the CDR3: TGTGCCAGCAGCTTTCAGCGGGGGGGAACAGATACGCAGTATTTT.

This clone appeared a single time. The chain is built from TRBV6-1 and TRBJ2-1, with TRBD2 matching over 7 bases. From germline, CDR1 is MNHNS and CDR2 SASEGT. Losses at the gene ends were 0 bases for V and 1 base for J; bases not matched to a gene: 9. CDR3 length: 18 amino acids. CDR3: CASSEALALGGSYNEQFF. In DNA, the CDR3 is TGTGCCAGCAGTGAAGCCCTAGCCCTCGGGGGGTCCTACAATGAGCAGTTCTTC.

The genes are TRBV18 and TRBJ1-3; D remains ambiguous. V dropped 3 bases and J dropped 3 bases, with 6 bases sitting between them. Germline CDR1 KGHSH, CDR2 LQKENI. CDR3 size: 13 residues. DNA of the CDR3: TGTGCCAGCTCACCGGTCGGTGGAAACACCATATATTTT. Amino acid sequence: CASSPVGGNTIYF.

This clone was counted only a few times. This chain joins TRBV5-1 and TRBJ1-3; unclear D gene. CDR1 is SGHRS, CDR2 YFSETQ, per germline. CDR3 length: 17 amino acids. V was cut by 1 base and J by 0 bases, with 14 bases left in between. DNA of the CDR3: TGCGCCAGCAGCTTGCGCCCCACAGCAGTCTCTGGAAACACCATATATTTT. Its protein product is CASSLRPTAVSGNTIYF. Drawing the rest from reference TRBV5-1 and TRBJ1-3, the complete variable domain is KAGVTQTPRYLIKTRGQQVTLSCSPISGHRSVSWYQQTPGQGLQFLFEYFSETQRNKGNFPGRFSGRQFSNSRSEMNVSTLELGDSALYLCASSLRPTAVSGNTIYFGEGSWLTVV.

The chain combines TRBV11-3 with TRBJ2-3; D not certain. The V end was cut by 1 base, the J end by 0 bases, with 5 bases between. CDR3 length equals 14 residues. CDR1 SGHNT and CDR2 YENEEA come from the germline V gene. CDR3 in DNA: TGTGCCAGCAGCTTAGGCCAGAGCACAGATACGCAGTATTTT. Encoded protein: CASSLGQSTDTQYF.

The chain combines TRBV5-5 with TRBJ2-3, with a weak D call TRBD2 (6 bases). CDR1 and CDR2 (germline): SGHKS, YYEKEE (reference sequence). The CDR3 spans 16 residues. Deletions cut 4 bases from V and 2 bases from J, with 17 bases between. CDR3 amino acids: CASSPRVAAYTDTQYF. In DNA form, the CDR3 reads TGTGCCAGCAGCCCCCGGGTAGCGGCTTACACAGATACGCAGTATTTT.

V gene TRBV10-1 combines with J gene TRBJ2-1; 7 positions agree with TRBD1. The CDR3 length is 14 residues. CDR1 is WNHNN and CDR2 is SYGVQD in the germline V gene (reference sequence). The V gene end was trimmed by 2 bases and the J gene end by 7 bases; junction bases not matched to a gene: 5. CDR3 in DNA: TGCGCCAGCAGTGAGGGTCCACAGGGGAATGAGCAGTTCTTC. It codes for CASSEGPQGNEQFF.

The table lists this clone with a few counts. The J gene is TRBJ2-4, the V gene TRBV7-2; 14 nucleotides align to TRBD2. V lost 5 bases and J lost 8; bases outside the gene matches: 5. The CDR3 extends over 15 amino acids. Germline-derived CDR1 and CDR2 are SGHTA and FQGNSA. The CDR3 here is CASSPQTSGRDIQYF. CDR3 DNA: TGTGCCAGCAGCCCACAGACTAGCGGGAGGGACATTCAGTACTTC.

The chain employs TRBV5-8 and TRBJ2-2; D gene ambiguous. This CDR3 has 13 amino acids. The germline CDR1 and CDR2 sequences are SGHTS and YDEGEE. V was shortened by 1 base and J by 2 bases, with 3 bases between the two germline ends. The DNA for the CDR3 is TGTGCCAGCAGCTTGTTAAACACCGGGGAGCTGTTTTTT. Translating gives CASSLLNTGELFF.

The chain employs TRBV7-8 and TRBJ2-7; a weak D match, TRBD2 (5 bases). The V gene's germline CDR1 is SGHVS and CDR2 FQNEAQ. Deletions cut 5 bases from V and 0 bases from J, with 17 bases between. The CDR3 length is 16 residues. The CDR3 loop is CASSPRPAGSSYEQYF. The CDR3 DNA reads as TGTGCCAGCAGCCCCCGCCCTGCGGGCAGCTCCTACGAGCAGTACTTC.

This clone has just one count. The chain's CDR3 is CASSTGTGNTEAFF. Here the CDR3 DNA reads TGTGCCAGCAGCACCGGGACAGGGAACACTGAAGCTTTCTTT. The genes are TRBV7-3 and TRBJ1-1, with 8 nucleotides matching TRBD1. CDR1 SGHTA and CDR2 FQGTGA come from the germline V gene. CDR3 size: 14 residues. Losses at the gene ends were 5 bases for V and 1 base for J; bases not matched to a gene: 3.